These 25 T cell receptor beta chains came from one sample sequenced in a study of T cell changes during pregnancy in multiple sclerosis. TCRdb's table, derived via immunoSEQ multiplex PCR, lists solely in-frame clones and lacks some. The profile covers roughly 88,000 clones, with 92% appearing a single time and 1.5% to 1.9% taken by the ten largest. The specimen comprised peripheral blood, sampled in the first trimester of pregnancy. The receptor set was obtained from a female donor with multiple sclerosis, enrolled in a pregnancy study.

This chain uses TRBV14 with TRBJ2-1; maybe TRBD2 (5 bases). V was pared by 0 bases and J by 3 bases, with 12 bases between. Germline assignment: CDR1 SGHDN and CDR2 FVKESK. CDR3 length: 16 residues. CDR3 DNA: TGTGCCAGCAGCCAAGATAGTCCAGGACTCTACAATGAGCAGTTCTTC. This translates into CASSQDSPGLYNEQFF.

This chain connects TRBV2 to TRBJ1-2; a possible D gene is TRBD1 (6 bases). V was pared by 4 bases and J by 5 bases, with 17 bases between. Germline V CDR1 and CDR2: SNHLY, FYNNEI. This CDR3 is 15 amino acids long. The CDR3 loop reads CASSVPTGQRYGYTF. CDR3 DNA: TGTGCCAGCAGTGTCCCGACCGGACAGCGTTATGGCTACACCTTC. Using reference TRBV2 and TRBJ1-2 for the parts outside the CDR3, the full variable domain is EPEVTQTPSHQVTQMGQEVILRCVPISNHLYFYWYRQILGQKVEFLVSFYNNEISEKSEIFDDQFSVERPDGSNFTLKIRSTKLEDSAMYFCASSVPTGQRYGYTFGSGTRLTVV.

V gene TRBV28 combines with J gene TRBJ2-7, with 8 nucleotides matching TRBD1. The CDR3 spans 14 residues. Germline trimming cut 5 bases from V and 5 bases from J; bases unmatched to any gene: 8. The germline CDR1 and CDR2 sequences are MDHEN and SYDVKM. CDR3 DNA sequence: TGTGCCAGCAGTCCAGGGGGCGCGGCCCACGAGCAGTACTTC. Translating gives CASSPGGAAHEQYF.

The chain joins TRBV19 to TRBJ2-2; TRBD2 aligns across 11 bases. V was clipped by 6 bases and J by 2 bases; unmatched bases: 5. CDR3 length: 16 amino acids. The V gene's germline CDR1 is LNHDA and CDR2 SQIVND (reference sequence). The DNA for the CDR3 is TGTGCCAGTAGGAGACTAGCGGGGAGAAACACCGGGGAGCTGTTTTTT. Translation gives CASRRLAGRNTGELFF.

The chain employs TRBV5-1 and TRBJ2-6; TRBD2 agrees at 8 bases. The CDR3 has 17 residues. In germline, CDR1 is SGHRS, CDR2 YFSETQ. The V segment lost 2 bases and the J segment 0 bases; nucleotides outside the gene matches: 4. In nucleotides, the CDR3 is TGCGCCAGCAGCTTCGGGGGGGGAGACTCTGGGGCCAACGTCCTGACTTTC. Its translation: CASSFGGGDSGANVLTF.

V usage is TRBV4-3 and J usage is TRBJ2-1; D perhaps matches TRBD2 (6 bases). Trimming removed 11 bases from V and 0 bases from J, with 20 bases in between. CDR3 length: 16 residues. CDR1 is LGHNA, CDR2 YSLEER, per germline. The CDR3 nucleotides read TGCGCCCCCGGGGGTAGCGGCGAGAGCTCCTACAATGAGCAGTTCTTC. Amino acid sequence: CAPGGSGESSYNEQFF.

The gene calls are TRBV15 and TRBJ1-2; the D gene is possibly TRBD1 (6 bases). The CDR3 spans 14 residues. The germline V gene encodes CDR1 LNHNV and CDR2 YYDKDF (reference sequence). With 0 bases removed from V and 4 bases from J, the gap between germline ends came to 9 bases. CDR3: CATSRDRGFYGYTF. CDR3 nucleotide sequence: TGTGCCACCAGCAGAGACAGGGGATTCTATGGCTACACCTTC. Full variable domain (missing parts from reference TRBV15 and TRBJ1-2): DAMVIQNPRYQVTQFGKPVTLSCSQTLNHNVMYWYQQKSSQAPKLLFHYYDKDFNNEADTPDNFQSRRPNTSFCFLDIRSPGLGDTAMYLCATSRDRGFYGYTFGSGTRLTVV.

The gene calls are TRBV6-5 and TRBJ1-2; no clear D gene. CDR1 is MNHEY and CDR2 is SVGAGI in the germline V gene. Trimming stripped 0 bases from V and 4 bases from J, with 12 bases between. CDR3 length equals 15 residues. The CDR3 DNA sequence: TGTGCCAGCAGTTACTCGTCAGGATCGTCCTATGGCTACACCTTC. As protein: CASSYSSGSSYGYTF.

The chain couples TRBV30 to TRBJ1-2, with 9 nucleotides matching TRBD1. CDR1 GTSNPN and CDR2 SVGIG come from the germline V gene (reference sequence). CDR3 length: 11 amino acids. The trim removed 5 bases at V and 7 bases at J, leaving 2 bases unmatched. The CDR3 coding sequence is TGTGCCTGGGGACAGGGGTTTGGCTACACCTTC. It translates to CAWGQGFGYTF.

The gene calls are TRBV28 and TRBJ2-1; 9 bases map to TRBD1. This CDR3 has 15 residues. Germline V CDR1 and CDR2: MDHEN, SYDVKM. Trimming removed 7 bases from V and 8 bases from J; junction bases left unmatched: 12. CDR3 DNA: TGTGCCAGCACCCTAGAGGGACAGGGTGCCCATGAGCAGTTCTTC. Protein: CASTLEGQGAHEQFF.

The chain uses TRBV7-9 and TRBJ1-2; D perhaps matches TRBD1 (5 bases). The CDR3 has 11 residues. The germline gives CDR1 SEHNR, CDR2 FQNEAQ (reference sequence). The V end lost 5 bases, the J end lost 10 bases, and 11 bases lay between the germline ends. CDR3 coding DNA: TGTGCCAGCAGCGGGGGAGGGGTCTACACCTTC. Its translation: CASSGGGVYTF.

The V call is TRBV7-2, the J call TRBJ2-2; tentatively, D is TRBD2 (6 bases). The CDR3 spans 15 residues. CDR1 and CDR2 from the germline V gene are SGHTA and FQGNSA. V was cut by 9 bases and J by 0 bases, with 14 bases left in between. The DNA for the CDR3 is TGTGCCAGGGCAGGACTACAGACGAACACCGGGGAGCTGTTTTTT. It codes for CARAGLQTNTGELFF. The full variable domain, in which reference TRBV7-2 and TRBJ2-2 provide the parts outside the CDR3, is GAGVSQSPSNKVTEKGKDVELRCDPISGHTALYWYRQSLGQGLEFLIYFQGNSAPDKSGLPSDRFSAERTGGSVSTLTIQRTQQEDSAVYLCARAGLQTNTGELFFGEGSRLTVL.

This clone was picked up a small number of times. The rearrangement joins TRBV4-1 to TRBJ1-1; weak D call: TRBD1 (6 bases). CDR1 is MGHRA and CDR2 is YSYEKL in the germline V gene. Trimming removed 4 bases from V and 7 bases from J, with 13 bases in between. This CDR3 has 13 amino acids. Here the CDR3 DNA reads TGCGCCAGCAGCCGACTACAGGGAGATGAAGCTTTCTTT. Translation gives CASSRLQGDEAFF.

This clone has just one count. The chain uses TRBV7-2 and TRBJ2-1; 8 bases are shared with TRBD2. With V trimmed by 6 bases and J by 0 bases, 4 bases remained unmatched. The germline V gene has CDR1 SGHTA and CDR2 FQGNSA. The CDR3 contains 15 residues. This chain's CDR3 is CASRMAGGSYNEQFF. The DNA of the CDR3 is TGTGCCAGCAGGATGGCGGGAGGCTCCTACAATGAGCAGTTCTTC.

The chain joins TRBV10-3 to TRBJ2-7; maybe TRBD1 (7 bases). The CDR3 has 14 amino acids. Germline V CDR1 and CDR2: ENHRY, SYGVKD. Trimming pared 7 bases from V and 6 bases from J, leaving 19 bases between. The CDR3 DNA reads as TGTGCCATCAACCCGACAGGGTACGGGGGCGAGCAGTACTTC. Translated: CAINPTGYGGEQYF.

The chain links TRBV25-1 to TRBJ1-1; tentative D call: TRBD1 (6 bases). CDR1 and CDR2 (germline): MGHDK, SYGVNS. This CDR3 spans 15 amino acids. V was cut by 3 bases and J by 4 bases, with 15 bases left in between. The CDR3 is CASSDLTGRATEAFF. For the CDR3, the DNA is TGTGCCAGCAGTGACCTTACAGGGAGGGCCACTGAAGCTTTCTTT.

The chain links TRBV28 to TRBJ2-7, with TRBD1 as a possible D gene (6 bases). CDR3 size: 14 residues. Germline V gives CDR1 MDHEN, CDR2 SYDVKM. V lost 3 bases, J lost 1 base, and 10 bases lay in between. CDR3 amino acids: CASSLDSHSYEQYF. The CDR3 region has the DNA TGTGCCAGCAGTTTGGACAGCCATTCCTACGAGCAGTACTTC.

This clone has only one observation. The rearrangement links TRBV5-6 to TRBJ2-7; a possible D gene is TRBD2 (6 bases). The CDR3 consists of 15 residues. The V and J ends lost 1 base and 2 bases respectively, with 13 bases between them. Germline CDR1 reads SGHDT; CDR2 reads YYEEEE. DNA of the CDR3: TGTGCCAGCAGCTTGTGGCGCGGGGTTACCTACGAGCAGTACTTC. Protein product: CASSLWRGVTYEQYF.

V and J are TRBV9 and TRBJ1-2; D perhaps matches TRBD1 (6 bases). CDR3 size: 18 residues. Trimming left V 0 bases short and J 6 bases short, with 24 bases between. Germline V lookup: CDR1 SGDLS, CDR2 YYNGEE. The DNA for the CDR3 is TGTGCCAGCAGCGTAGAAGGGGGAATGGGAGAAAGGGCAGATGGCTACACCTTC. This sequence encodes CASSVEGGMGERADGYTF.

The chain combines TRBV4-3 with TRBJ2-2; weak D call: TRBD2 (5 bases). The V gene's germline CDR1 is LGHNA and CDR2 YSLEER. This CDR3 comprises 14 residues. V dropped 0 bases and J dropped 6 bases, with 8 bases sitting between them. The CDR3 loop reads CASSQEFGAGELFF. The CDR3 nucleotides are TGCGCCAGCAGCCAAGAGTTCGGGGCCGGGGAGCTGTTTTTT.

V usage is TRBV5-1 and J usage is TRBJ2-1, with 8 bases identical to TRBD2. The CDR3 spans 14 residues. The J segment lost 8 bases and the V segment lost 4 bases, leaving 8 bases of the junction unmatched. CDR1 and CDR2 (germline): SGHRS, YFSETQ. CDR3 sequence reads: CASSPWDGRDEQFF. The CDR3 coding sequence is TGCGCCAGCAGCCCATGGGACGGGAGGGATGAGCAGTTCTTC. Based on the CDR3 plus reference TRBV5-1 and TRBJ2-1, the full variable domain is KAGVTQTPRYLIKTRGQQVTLSCSPISGHRSVSWYQQTPGQGLQFLFEYFSETQRNKGNFPGRFSGRQFSNSRSEMNVSTLELGDSALYLCASSPWDGRDEQFFGPGTRLTVL.

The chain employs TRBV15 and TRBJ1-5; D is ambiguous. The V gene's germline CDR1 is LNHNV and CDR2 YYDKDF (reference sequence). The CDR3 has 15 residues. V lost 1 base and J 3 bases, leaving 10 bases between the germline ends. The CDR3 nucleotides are TGTGCCACCAGCAGAGCTCTCGGAGTCAATCAGCCCCAGCATTTT. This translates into CATSRALGVNQPQHF.

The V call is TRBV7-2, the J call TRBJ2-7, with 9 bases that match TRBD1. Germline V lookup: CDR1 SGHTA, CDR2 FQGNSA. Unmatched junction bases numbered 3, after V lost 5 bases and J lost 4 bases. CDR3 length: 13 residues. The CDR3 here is CASSRGQGYEQYF. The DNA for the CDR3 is TGTGCCAGCAGCCGAGGACAGGGGTACGAGCAGTACTTC.

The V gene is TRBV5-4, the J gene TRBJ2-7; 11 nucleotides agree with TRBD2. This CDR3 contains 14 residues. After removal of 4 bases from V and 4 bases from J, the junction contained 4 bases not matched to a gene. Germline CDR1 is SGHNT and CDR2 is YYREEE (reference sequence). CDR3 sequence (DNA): TGTGCCAGCAGCATGACTAGCGGGAATTACGAGCAGTACTTC. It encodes CASSMTSGNYEQYF.

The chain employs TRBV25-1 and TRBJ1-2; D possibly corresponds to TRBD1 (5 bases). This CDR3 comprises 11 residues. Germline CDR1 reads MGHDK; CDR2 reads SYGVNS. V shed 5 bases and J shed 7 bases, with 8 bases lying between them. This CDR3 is CASSSGLGYTF. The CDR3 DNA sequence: TGTGCCAGCAGTTCAGGGCTTGGCTACACCTTC.